This TCR beta chain was recorded in a study of T cells after yellow fever vaccination (dated by TCRdb to about 2019). Regarding the complete study: Libraries from fractions with low cell numbers were prepared with the SMART-Seq v4 Ultra Low Input RNA kit. To follow T-cell clones before and after primary and booster YFV17D yellow fever vaccination, bulk TCR alpha and beta repertoires were sequenced over time. Two healthy male donors, one aged 18 to 30 and one aged 30 to 40 years, were included in the cohort. Blood was drawn at multiple timepoints before and after primary and secondary immunization, with bulk PBMC replicates and cell subsets isolated.

V is clipped by 4 bases and J by 1 base, and the sequence between their germline boundaries is 15 bases long. The germline V gene (reference sequence) sets CDR1 to SGHNT and CDR2 to YYREEE. The CDR3 goes from the cysteine to the phenylalanine over 15 residues. Only the CDR3 portion is preserved as DNA: 45 bases, with reading frame beginning at the first base. These reads were obtained on an Illumina NovaSeq 6000. Synthesis of TCR cDNA relied on 5'RACE template switching, a step that introduced a universal primer site along with unique molecular identifiers. Priming of cDNA synthesis was performed from both the TCR alpha and TCR beta constant segments. Library amplification involved two PCR steps, and the second step added sample barcodes and sequencing adapters. Sequencing of libraries was performed on Illumina HiSeq 2500 (2x100 bp) or NovaSeq (2x150 bp). The study's processing was this. Reads were demultiplexed and collapsed into UMI consensus sequences with MIGEC, and V(D)J alignment was performed with MiXCR. Vaccine-responding clonotypes were identified with edgeR using replicate PBMC samples, with FDR below 0.01 and a log2 fold change above 5 up to day 15 being required. Bulk clonotypes were assigned CD4 or CD8 identity according to which sequenced CD4 or CD8 repertoire held them at higher abundance. TCRdb redid the processing of the public reads, applying fastp at Q25 and MiXCR, and retained in-frame beta chains. Each CDR3 protein appears once, grouped with its most common genes and DNA. The V and J calls follow TCRdb's processing rather than the paper's. The sample data list 350,000 to 550,000 distinct CDR3 sequences, and about 17% of these were observed just once. 15% to 20% of the sample comes from the top ten.

The study at large found these results: The secondary T-cell response was weaker than the primary response but faster, peaking on day 5 instead of day 15. The study included only a couple of donors, which limits how far the findings can be generalized. Computational filtering was required because FACS-sorted repertoires could contain abundant contaminating clonotypes from the bulk population. A small fraction of clonotypes appeared in both the CD4 and CD8 compartments, likely as a result of convergent recombination. Most clones expanded after primary vaccination (roughly 96% of CD4 and around nine tenths of CD8) were re-detected after the booster, suggesting that broad memory maintenance occurred.

The label giving this sample's treatment or condition can be read as: live attenuated yellow fever vaccine strain. Two biological replicates of bulk PBMCs were collected at each blood-draw timepoint. PBMCs were isolated from peripheral blood using a standard Ficoll-Paque protocol. RNA was extracted with TriZol from bulk PBMCs, CD4 and CD8 fractions, and dextramer-positive and dextramer-negative fractions. This clonotype showed up just a few times. This clone's antigen is unknown. No much larger clonotype is one base removed from it; base qualities were not supplied. This TCR was recovered from a man aged 18 to 30 who received the YFV17D yellow fever vaccine. The chain links TRBV5-4 with TRBJ2-7, with no reliable assignment of the D segment. The specimen comprised PBMCs, sampled before the yellow fever booster vaccination. The DNA sequence is TGTGCCAGCAGCCACCCCAGTTCGGCTTCCTACGAGCAGTACTTC. It translates as CASSHPSSASYEQYF.